This T cell receptor (beta chain) was observed in a study of cytomegalovirus exposure and HLA in healthy donors. Turning to this clone: Its antigen is not identified.

As for the donors, each was a healthy bone marrow donor. Whole-study results and caveats: The classifier was said to identify cytomegalovirus status with high specificity and sensitivity.

With 60 Vbeta and 13 Jbeta primers, the PCR was carried out. Assay used: immunoSEQ multiplex PCR; TCRdb lists only in-frame clones, some missing. The profile covers some 140,000 clones, with approximately 80% appearing a single time and 5.6% taken by the ten largest. Germline V gene sequence: CDR1 MNHEY, CDR2 SMNVEV (reference sequence). CDR3 length: 14 residues. V was shortened by 3 bases and J by 3 bases, with 9 bases between the two germline ends. Sequenced: PBMCs. This sequence joins TRBV27 and TRBJ1-3; a possible D gene is TRBD1 (5 bases). This receptor was identified in a woman in her thirties or forties in good health and CMV-seropositive. CDR3 amino acids: CASSFRGGGNTIYF. The CDR3 coding sequence is TGTGCCAGCAGTTTTAGGGGCGGTGGAAACACCATATATTTT.